A single sample is the source of the 14 T cell receptor beta chains below, sequenced in a study of identical twins. In TCRdb, the 5' RACE reads were re-called with MiXCR into one record per CDR3 protein. The sample lists around 470,000 distinct CDR3 sequences; approximately 15% were seen once. The same sample was also studied in work on yellow fever vaccine responses in identical twins.

Sequences were obtained from CD4+ T cells sorted from blood. Every receptor here comes from a young woman in good health.

This clonotype showed up just a few times. This chain uses TRBV6-2 or TRBV6-3 with TRBJ2-7, with D possibly matching TRBD1 (6 bases). CDR1 and CDR2 from the germline V gene are MNHEY and SVGEGT. The CDR3 spans 16 residues. V gave up 6 bases and J gave up 1 base, with 19 bases separating them. The CDR3 DNA follows: TGTGCCAGCAGACCTATTTACAGGGAAACTTCCTACGAGCAGTACTTC. Translation: CASRPIYRETSYEQYF.

This clonotype was seen a handful of times. The chain has TRBV2 and TRBJ2-1; TRBD1 matches at 9 bases. V was clipped by 7 bases and J by 6 bases; unmatched bases: 4. The length of the CDR3 is 13 residues. Germline V gives CDR1 SNHLY, CDR2 FYNNEI. The CDR3 protein is CASMKTGGNEQFF. As DNA, the CDR3 is TGTGCCAGCATGAAGACAGGGGGCAATGAGCAGTTCTTC.

The rearrangement joins TRBV7-3 to TRBJ2-3; no clear D. V was pared by 1 base and J by 6 bases, with 11 bases between. Germline lookup yields CDR1 SGHTA and CDR2 FQGTGA. This CDR3 spans 14 amino acids. The CDR3 protein is CASSLRAPRDTQYF. The CDR3 nucleotides read TGTGCCAGCAGCTTAAGGGCTCCCAGGGATACGCAGTATTTT.

This chain links TRBV7-9 with TRBJ2-2; TRBD1 aligns across 8 bases. Germline CDR1 reads SEHNR; CDR2 reads FQNEAQ (reference sequence). V trimming: 1 base; J trimming: 5 bases; junction bases outside the gene matches: 15. The CDR3 contains 19 residues. CDR3 amino acids: CASSLDRRRTGSRTGELFF. CDR3 DNA: TGTGCCAGCAGCTTAGATCGTCGTCGGACAGGGTCTAGGACCGGGGAGCTGTTTTTT.

The chain employs TRBV10-3 and TRBJ2-2; 10 nucleotides align to TRBD2. The CDR3 consists of 14 residues. V was pared by 8 bases and J by 6 bases, with 6 bases of the junction left unmatched. CDR1 and CDR2 (germline): ENHRY, SYGVKD. The CDR3 DNA sequence: TGTGCCATCTCAAGCGGGAGGGATGCCGGGGAGCTGTTTTTT. It yields the protein CAISSGRDAGELFF.

This clonotype showed up just a few times. The gene calls are TRBV7-4 and TRBJ2-3, with 11 bases identical to TRBD2. Germline assignment: CDR1 SGHVT and CDR2 SQSDAQ. CDR3 size: 22 residues. Trimming removed 5 bases from V and 4 bases from J; junction bases left unmatched: 26. The CDR3 reads CASSPKGGLGVSGGAISDTQYF. The DNA of the CDR3 is TGTGCCAGCAGCCCCAAAGGGGGGCTAGGGGTTAGCGGGGGGGCCATTTCAGATACGCAGTATTTT.

The rearrangement uses TRBV12-3 or TRBV12-4 and TRBJ1-5, with TRBD1 as a possible D gene (5 bases). V shed 8 bases and J shed 1 base, with 9 bases lying between them. This CDR3 contains 13 residues. The CDR3 DNA reads TGTGCCAGCCGGACACGGAGCAATCAGCCCCAGCATTTT. Translated, it gives CASRTRSNQPQHF.

There are a few counts of this clonotype. The gene calls are TRBV20-1 and TRBJ2-5, with 8 positions matching TRBD1. This CDR3 has 14 amino acids. The junction had 7 bases not matched to a gene; V was cut back by 3 bases and J by 4 bases. Germline V gene lookup returns CDR1 DFQATT and CDR2 SNEGSKA (reference sequence). The CDR3 loop is CSASVARGLETQYF. The CDR3 DNA is TGCAGTGCTAGTGTTGCCAGGGGGCTAGAGACCCAGTACTTC.

This clonotype has just a few counts. The J gene is TRBJ1-1, the V gene TRBV9, with 8 bases that match TRBD1. V lost 3 bases to trimming and J lost 4 bases; unmatched junction nucleotides: 2. The CDR3 covers 13 residues. The germline gives CDR1 SGDLS, CDR2 YYNGEE. The CDR3 reads CASSATGGTEAFF. For the CDR3, the DNA is TGTGCCAGCAGCGCTACAGGGGGCACTGAAGCTTTCTTT.

This chain connects TRBV5-1 to TRBJ2-5; TRBD1 matches at 7 bases. Germline V gene sequence: CDR1 SGHRS, CDR2 YFSETQ. V lost 0 bases to trimming and J lost 2 bases; unmatched junction nucleotides: 4. The CDR3 runs 15 residues. The CDR3: CASSLGGQSQETQYF. DNA for the CDR3: TGCGCCAGCAGCTTGGGGGGACAGTCTCAAGAGACCCAGTACTTC.

This clonotype was picked up a small number of times. Germline and junction disagree at one end, which may indicate a read error. V is TRBV6-1 and J is TRBJ2-3; D is unresolved. The CDR3 totals 11 residues. Germline V gene sequence: CDR1 MNHNS, CDR2 SASEGT. The CDR3 sequence: CASNEADTQYF. The CDR3 DNA sequence: TGTGCCAGCAATGAAGCAGATACGCAGTATTTT.

This clonotype appeared a few times. V usage is TRBV20-1 and J usage is TRBJ2-1, with D perhaps matching TRBD2 (5 bases). V lost 1 base and J 2 bases, leaving 9 bases between the germline ends. Per the germline V gene, CDR1 is DFQATT and CDR2 is SNEGSKA (reference sequence). The CDR3 is 14 amino acids. CDR3 coding DNA: TGCAGTGCTAGAGTAGGGAGTACCTACAATGAGCAGTTCTTC. Translating gives CSARVGSTYNEQFF.

The chain employs TRBV29-1 and TRBJ2-2; D gene unclear. The germline CDR1 and CDR2 sequences are SQVTM and ANQGSEA. The length of the CDR3 is 13 residues. V was trimmed by 4 bases and J by 4 bases, leaving 10 bases between them. CDR3 sequence: CSVGVSSTGELFF. The DNA of the CDR3 is TGCAGCGTTGGGGTCTCAAGCACCGGGGAGCTGTTTTTT.

The chain carries TRBV5-1 and TRBJ2-1; D is possibly TRBD2 (6 bases). The V end lost 0 bases, the J end lost 7 bases, and 17 bases lay between the germline ends. In germline, CDR1 is SGHRS, CDR2 YFSETQ. The CDR3 consists of 16 residues. The CDR3 region is CASSLGIVGGVNEQFF. The CDR3 region has the DNA TGCGCCAGCAGCTTGGGGATAGTGGGAGGTGTTAATGAGCAGTTCTTC.